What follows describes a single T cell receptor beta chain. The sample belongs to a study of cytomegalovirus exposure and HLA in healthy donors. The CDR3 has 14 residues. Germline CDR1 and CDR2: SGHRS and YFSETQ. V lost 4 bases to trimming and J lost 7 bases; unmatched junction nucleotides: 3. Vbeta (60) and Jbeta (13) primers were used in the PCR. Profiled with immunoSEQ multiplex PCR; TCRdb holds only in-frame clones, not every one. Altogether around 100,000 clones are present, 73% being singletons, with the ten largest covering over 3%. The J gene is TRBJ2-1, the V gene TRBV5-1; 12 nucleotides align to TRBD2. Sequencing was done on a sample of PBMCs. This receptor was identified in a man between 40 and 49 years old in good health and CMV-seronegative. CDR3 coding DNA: TGCGCCAGCAGCATGGGACTAGCGGGTAATGAGCAGTTCTTC. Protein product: CASSMGLAGNEQFF.